The source of this T cell receptor (beta chain) is a study of human T cells and chemical hapten exposure. Study-wide background: Largely, small differences in pooled library volume made per-sample TCR yields vary. Findings and caveats of the study: Relative to control repertoires, expanded TCRs gave rise to significantly more large CDR3 similarity clusters.

Sample time point: pre-sensitization, week 0. Specified treatment: therapeutic diphenylcyclopropenone sensitization with weekly scalp DPC. This clonotype was found a few times. The antigen remains undetermined. Library preparation tagged each individual cDNA molecule with a unique molecular identifier. In the original processing: Sample TCR totals centred on a median of around 96,000, ranging 23,224 to 690,600. TCRdb reprocessed the RACE reads with MiXCR, giving one entry per CDR3 protein. The V and J calls and clone size are TCRdb's, not the authors'. The sample lists around 300,000 distinct CDR3 sequences; roughly 8% were seen once. CDR3 length: 17 amino acids. With V trimmed by 1 base and J by 6 bases, 11 bases remained unmatched. The germline gives CDR1 LGHNA, CDR2 YSLEER.

The clonotype comes from a man aged 18 to 35 with alopecia areata. Some clones in this sample may be carry-over from other donors' samples. The chain joins TRBV4-3 to TRBJ2-3, with 9 bases that match TRBD2. The sample here was whole blood, taken in connection with sensitization to the hapten diphenylcyclopropenone (DPC). CDR3 sequence reads: CASSQVGDSGGPDTQYF. The CDR3 nucleotides read TGCGCCAGCAGCCAAGTCGGGGATAGCGGGGGTCCGGATACGCAGTATTTT.